These 30 T cell receptor beta chains were all obtained from the same sample, sequenced in a study of T cell responses to AZD1222 COVID-19 vaccine. The assay was immunoSEQ multiplex PCR, and TCRdb's table has in-frame clones only and misses some. Here the sample spans 110,000 to 150,000 clones, 75% to 90% being singletons. The source was peripheral blood, collected on day 0 of AZD1222 vaccination. The receptors originated from an adult in good health.

The chain couples TRBV6-5 to TRBJ2-7; 10 bases fit TRBD2. Germline V gene data show CDR1 as MNHEY and CDR2 as SVGAGI. The CDR3 runs 15 residues. The V gene end was trimmed by 7 bases and the J gene end by 5 bases; junction bases not matched to a gene: 11. CDR3: CASKYRAGGSDEQYF. In DNA, the CDR3 is TGTGCCAGCAAATACCGAGCGGGAGGGTCGGACGAGCAGTACTTC.

J is TRBJ1-2 and V is TRBV27; 9 bases are shared with TRBD1. V lost 3 bases, J lost 3 bases, and 5 bases stayed unmatched. Germline CDR1 and CDR2: MNHEY and SMNVEV (reference sequence). This CDR3 contains 15 residues. CDR3 amino acids: CASSFMGQGYYGYTF. The CDR3 DNA reads as TGTGCCAGCAGTTTCATGGGACAGGGTTACTATGGCTACACCTTC.

This clone was detected only once. The chain joins TRBV5-4 to TRBJ2-1; 9 bases are shared with TRBD1. Germline lookup yields CDR1 SGHNT and CDR2 YYREEE (reference sequence). With 5 bases clipped from V and 3 bases from J, the junction kept 6 bases outside the gene matches. The CDR3 is 15 amino acids. The CDR3 reads CASSLGTGNYNEQFF. The CDR3 DNA is TGTGCCAGCAGTCTAGGGACAGGGAACTACAATGAGCAGTTCTTC. Using reference TRBV5-4 and TRBJ2-1 for the parts outside the CDR3, the full variable domain is ETGVTQSPTHLIKTRGQQVTLRCSSQSGHNTVSWYQQALGQGPQFIFQYYREEENGRGNFPPRFSGLQFPNYSSELNVNALELDDSALYLCASSLGTGNYNEQFFGPGTRLTVL.

The rearrangement joins TRBV2 to TRBJ2-7; D call uncertain. V dropped 4 bases and J dropped 3 bases, with 4 bases sitting between them. Germline CDR1 SNHLY, CDR2 FYNNEI. The CDR3 sequence is 11 residues long. The CDR3 nucleotides read TGTGCCAGCAGTGTTGGCTACGAGCAGTACTTC. Its protein product is CASSVGYEQYF.

V and J are TRBV7-9 and TRBJ1-6; possibly TRBD1 for D (5 bases). V was shortened by 0 bases and J by 9 bases, with 12 bases between the two germline ends. From germline, CDR1 is SEHNR and CDR2 FQNEAQ (reference sequence). The CDR3 spans 15 residues. The CDR3 DNA is TGTGCCAGCAGCTTAGCCCTACGGGGGGGTTCACCCCTCCACTTT. It specifies CASSLALRGGSPLHF.

V gene TRBV27 combines with J gene TRBJ2-2, with D maybe TRBD1 (6 bases). Trimming shortened V by 7 bases and J by 5 bases, and 11 bases separated the two germline ends. CDR3 length equals 13 residues. CDR1 and CDR2 from the germline V gene are MNHEY and SMNVEV (reference sequence). The CDR3 spells CASKQGRTGELFF. CDR3 DNA: TGTGCCAGCAAGCAGGGGCGAACCGGGGAGCTGTTTTTT.

The chain couples TRBV6-2 or TRBV6-3 to TRBJ2-1; 9 bases agree with TRBD2. The CDR3 spans 15 residues. CDR1 is MNHEY and CDR2 is SVGEGT in the germline V gene. V dropped 2 bases and J dropped 6; count of bases not matched to a gene: 5. The CDR3 sequence: CASSYAGGRVNEQFF. Here the CDR3 DNA reads TGTGCCAGCAGTTACGCGGGAGGGCGGGTCAATGAGCAGTTCTTC.

V is TRBV18 and J is TRBJ1-3; possibly TRBD1 for D (6 bases). Trimming stripped 5 bases from V and 0 bases from J, with 17 bases between. There are 17 residues in the CDR3. The germline V gene encodes CDR1 KGHSH and CDR2 LQKENI. This CDR3 is CASSTGQWMSSGNTIYF. The DNA of the CDR3 is TGTGCCAGCTCAACCGGACAGTGGATGAGCTCTGGAAACACCATATATTTT.

The V call is TRBV7-9, the J call TRBJ2-4, with 11 bases lining up with TRBD1. Per the germline V gene, CDR1 is SEHNR and CDR2 is FQNEAQ (reference sequence). The V and J ends lost 2 bases and 15 bases, in that order; junction bases with no gene match: 3. This CDR3 is 12 amino acids long. This chain's CDR3 is CASSLRTGGAYF. The CDR3 DNA is TGTGCCAGCAGCTTAAGGACAGGGGGCGCGTACTTC.

V usage is TRBV6-5 and J usage is TRBJ2-3; D possibly corresponds to TRBD2 (6 bases). Looked up from germline, CDR1 is MNHEY and CDR2 is SVGAGI. CDR3 length equals 16 residues. V was pared by 2 bases and J by 5 bases, with 17 bases between. CDR3 coding DNA: TGTGCCAGCAGTTACGCTTCTGGGGGGAAAGGAGATACGCAGTATTTT. Its translation is CASSYASGGKGDTQYF.

The chain combines TRBV7-9 with TRBJ1-1; D is undetermined. This CDR3 is built from 15 residues. From germline, CDR1 is SEHNR and CDR2 FQNEAQ (reference sequence). Trimming pared 1 base from V and 1 base from J, leaving 10 bases between. In DNA form, the CDR3 reads TGTGCCAGCAGCTTAGGGGGAGCCCCGAACACTGAAGCTTTCTTT. Its translation: CASSLGGAPNTEAFF.

Regarding this clone: Compared with germline, one end of the junction differs, possibly owing to a read error. The chain carries TRBV10-3 and TRBJ1-3, with 8 positions matching TRBD1. This CDR3 has 10 amino acids. Germline V gene sequence: CDR1 ENHRY, CDR2 SYGVKD. Here the CDR3 reads CAIPRTGPSF. CDR3 sequence (DNA): TGTGCCATCCCTAGGACAGGGCCTTCTTTT.

CDR3 region: CASSEISPYGYTF. The CDR3 coding sequence is TGTGCCAGCAGTGAAATAAGTCCCTATGGCTACACCTTC. J is TRBJ1-2 and V is TRBV2; D is uncertain. The V end lost 2 bases, the J end lost 4 bases, and 8 bases lay between the germline ends. The CDR3 consists of 13 residues. The germline CDR1 and CDR2 sequences are SNHLY and FYNNEI. The whole variable domain, filled in from reference TRBV2 and TRBJ1-2, reads EPEVTQTPSHQVTQMGQEVILRCVPISNHLYFYWYRQILGQKVEFLVSFYNNEISEKSEIFDDQFSVERPDGSNFTLKIRSTKLEDSAMYFCASSEISPYGYTFGSGTRLTVV.

This clone was found once. The rearrangement links TRBV3-1 (or the pseudogene TRBV3-2) to TRBJ2-7; no firm D call. V was shortened by 1 base and J by 0 bases, with 7 bases between the two germline ends. The CDR3 is 14 amino acids. The germline V gene encodes CDR1 LGHDT and CDR2 YNNKEL (reference sequence). CDR3 sequence: CASSQGHTSYEQYF. Written as DNA, the CDR3 is TGTGCCAGCAGCCAAGGACATACCTCCTACGAGCAGTACTTC.

Notes on this clone: The CDR3 carries no conserved terminal phenylalanine or tryptophan, so it likely arises from a read error. No DNA is shown, since the ends of the CDR3 on it are uncertain; the CDR3 is the one TCRdb lists. The chain uses TRBV21-1 and TRBJ1-2. TRBV21-1 is flagged as a pseudogene. The CDR3 comprises 8 residues, both ends counted. The CDR3 loop reads CASSNGGA.

The chain uses TRBV12-3 or TRBV12-4 and TRBJ1-1; D is unresolved. This CDR3 is 12 amino acids long. V lost 7 bases and J lost 10, with 16 bases in between. In nucleotides, the CDR3 is TGTGCCAGCAAGAACGGGGTTTTTTCAGCTTTCTTT. Amino acid sequence: CASKNGVFSAFF.

This rearrangement joins TRBV9 to TRBJ1-3; TRBD1 matches at 9 bases. Losses at the gene ends were 3 bases for V and 7 bases for J; bases not matched to a gene: 5. Germline V lookup: CDR1 SGDLS, CDR2 YYNGEE. The CDR3 contains 14 residues. This chain's CDR3 is CASSGGQGHNTIYF. CDR3 bases: TGTGCCAGCAGCGGGGGACAGGGACACAACACCATATATTTT.

The V gene is TRBV7-9, the J gene TRBJ1-6; tentatively, D is TRBD1 (5 bases). V was trimmed by 3 bases and J by 7 bases, leaving 22 bases between them. This CDR3 has 18 amino acids. Germline CDR1 SEHNR, CDR2 FQNEAQ (reference sequence). The DNA of the CDR3 is TGTGCCAGCAGCTTTCCCCGGGGCGCGGGGCCCAAAAATTCACCCCTCCACTTT. Translating gives CASSFPRGAGPKNSPLHF.

The V call is TRBV21-1, the J call TRBJ1-1. TRBV21-1 is described as a pseudogene. CDR3 length: 16 residues. CDR3 in amino acids: CASSKIAFKRNTEAFF. CDR3 DNA sequence: TGTGCCAGCAGCAAAATTGCCTTTAAGCGGAACACTGAAGCTTTCTTT.

This chain uses TRBV4-2 with TRBJ1-4; maybe TRBD1 (5 bases). The germline gives CDR1 LGHNA, CDR2 YNFKEQ. Trimming removed 3 bases from V and 3 bases from J, with 14 bases in between. This CDR3 contains 16 residues. The CDR3 reads CASSQLGAQANEKLFF. The CDR3 region has the DNA TGTGCCAGCAGCCAGTTAGGGGCCCAGGCTAATGAAAAACTGTTTTTT.

The table lists this clone with a count of one. The chain uses TRBV6-5 and TRBJ1-6; weak D call: TRBD1 (6 bases). The CDR3 has 13 amino acids. Germline lookup yields CDR1 MNHEY and CDR2 SVGAGI. Trimming cost V 4 bases and J 10 bases, with 11 bases left between them. DNA of the CDR3: TGTGCCAGCAGTTGGGGGCTCGGATCACCCCTCCACTTT. This gives the protein CASSWGLGSPLHF.

This chain's CDR3 is CASSQERDYRSYNEQFF. The CDR3 bases are TGTGCCAGCAGCCAAGAAAGGGACTACCGCTCCTACAATGAGCAGTTCTTC. The J gene is TRBJ2-1, the V gene TRBV14, with 7 bases matching TRBD2. Per the germline V gene, CDR1 is SGHDN and CDR2 is FVKESK. The CDR3 covers 17 residues. V gave up 0 bases and J gave up 0 bases; unmatched junction bases: 5.

The V and J genes are TRBV21-1 and TRBJ1-1; TRBD1 was called by the table and not checked on the DNA. TRBV21-1 is given as a pseudogene. The length of the CDR3 is 13 residues. The CDR3 DNA follows: TGTGCCAGCAGAGACAGATGGAACACTGAAGCTTTCTTT. As protein: CASRDRWNTEAFF.

V gene TRBV9 combines with J gene TRBJ2-2, with a weak D call TRBD1 (5 bases). CDR1 SGDLS and CDR2 YYNGEE come from the germline V gene. Trimming stripped 0 bases from V and 2 bases from J, with 11 bases between. The CDR3 sequence is 16 residues long. CDR3: CASSVVGASNTGELFF. The CDR3 nucleotides are TGTGCCAGCAGCGTAGTTGGGGCATCCAACACCGGGGAGCTGTTTTTT. Full variable domain (remainder filled in from reference TRBV9 and TRBJ2-2): DSGVTQTPKHLITATGQRVTLRCSPRSGDLSVYWYQQSLDQGLQFLIQYYNGEERAKGNILERFSAQQFPDLHSELNLSSLELGDSALYFCASSVVGASNTGELFFGEGSRLTVL.

The chain joins TRBV5-1 to TRBJ2-1; 11 bases line up with TRBD2. The germline gives CDR1 SGHRS, CDR2 YFSETQ. The CDR3 is 15 residues long. The V and J ends lost 1 base and 7 bases, in that order; junction bases with no gene match: 4. The CDR3 reads CASSLTSGSVNEQFF. The CDR3 DNA follows: TGCGCCAGCAGCTTGACTAGCGGGAGTGTTAATGAGCAGTTCTTC.

The V call is TRBV6-5, the J call TRBJ1-3; D may be TRBD1 (5 bases). The CDR3 is 15 amino acids. The V and J ends lost 7 bases and 0 bases respectively, with 13 bases between them. Germline-derived CDR1 and CDR2 are MNHEY and SVGAGI. DNA for the CDR3: TGTGCCAGCACCCCGGGACCGAGCTCTGGAAACACCATATATTTT. Translation: CASTPGPSSGNTIYF.

The rearrangement joins TRBV2 to TRBJ1-5; a possible D gene is TRBD1 (6 bases). The CDR3 is made up of 18 amino acids. Trimming removed 4 bases from V and 0 bases from J, with 19 bases in between. CDR1 SNHLY and CDR2 FYNNEI come from the germline V gene. CDR3 DNA sequence: TGTGCCAGCAGTGGCGGGGGCTCGGAGGGTTATAGCAATCAGCCCCAGCATTTT. Translated: CASSGGGSEGYSNQPQHF. Based on the CDR3 plus reference TRBV2 and TRBJ1-5, the full variable domain is EPEVTQTPSHQVTQMGQEVILRCVPISNHLYFYWYRQILGQKVEFLVSFYNNEISEKSEIFDDQFSVERPDGSNFTLKIRSTKLEDSAMYFCASSGGGSEGYSNQPQHFGDGTRLSIL.

The rearrangement uses TRBV12-3 or TRBV12-4 and TRBJ1-6; D is ambiguous. Deletions cut 3 bases from V and 7 bases from J, with 7 bases between. The CDR3 length is 13 residues. The CDR3, as DNA: TGTGCCAGCAGTTTGCCGGGGAATTCACCCCTCCACTTT. Protein sequence: CASSLPGNSPLHF.

This rearrangement joins TRBV2 to TRBJ1-4; a possible D gene is TRBD1 (5 bases). Germline CDR1 is SNHLY and CDR2 is FYNNEI. The ends were cut back, 3 bases at V and 7 bases at J, with 6 bases in the middle. The CDR3 has 12 residues. Written as DNA, the CDR3 is TGTGCCAGCAGTGACAGGGTTGAAAAACTGTTTTTT. As protein: CASSDRVEKLFF. The whole variable domain, filled in from reference TRBV2 and TRBJ1-4, reads EPEVTQTPSHQVTQMGQEVILRCVPISNHLYFYWYRQILGQKVEFLVSFYNNEISEKSEIFDDQFSVERPDGSNFTLKIRSTKLEDSAMYFCASSDRVEKLFFGSGTQLSVL.

The chain recombines TRBV19 with TRBJ1-4; D perhaps matches TRBD1 (5 bases). With 9 bases removed from V and 8 bases from J, the gap between germline ends came to 13 bases. The CDR3 is 12 residues long. CDR1 is LNHDA, CDR2 SQIVND, per germline (reference sequence). This CDR3 is CASGGWEEKLFF. CDR3 in DNA: TGTGCCAGCGGGGGTTGGGAGGAAAAACTGTTTTTT.